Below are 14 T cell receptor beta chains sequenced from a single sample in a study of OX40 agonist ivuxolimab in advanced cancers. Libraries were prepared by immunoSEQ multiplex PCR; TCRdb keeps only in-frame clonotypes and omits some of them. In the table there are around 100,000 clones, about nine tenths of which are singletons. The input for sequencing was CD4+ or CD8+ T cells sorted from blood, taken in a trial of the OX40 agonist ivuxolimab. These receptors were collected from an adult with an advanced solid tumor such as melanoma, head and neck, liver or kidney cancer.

CDR3 DNA sequence: TGTGCCAGTAGTTGGCCAGGCTATGGCTACACCTTC. Protein sequence: CASSWPGYGYTF. V usage is TRBV19 and J usage is TRBJ1-2; D not certain. The V gene's germline CDR1 is LNHDA and CDR2 SQIVND (reference sequence). The CDR3 contains 12 residues. Trimming took off 5 bases at V and 4 bases at J, with 8 bases between the two ends. Full variable domain (remainder filled in from reference TRBV19 and TRBJ1-2): DGGITQSPKYLFRKEGQNVTLSCEQNLNHDAMYWYRQDPGQGLRLIYYSQIVNDFQKGDIAEGYSVSREKKESFPLTVTSAQKNPTAFYLCASSWPGYGYTFGSGTRLTVV.

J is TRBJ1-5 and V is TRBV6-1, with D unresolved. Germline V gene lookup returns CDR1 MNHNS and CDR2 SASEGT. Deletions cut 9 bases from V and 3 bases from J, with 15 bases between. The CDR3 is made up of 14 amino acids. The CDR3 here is CASRGPWINQPQHF. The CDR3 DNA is TGTGCCAGTAGAGGGCCGTGGATCAATCAGCCCCAGCATTTT.

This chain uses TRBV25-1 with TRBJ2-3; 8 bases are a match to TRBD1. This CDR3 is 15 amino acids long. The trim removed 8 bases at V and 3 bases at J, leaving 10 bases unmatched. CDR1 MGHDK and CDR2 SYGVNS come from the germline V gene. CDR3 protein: CASSGQGVSTDTQYF. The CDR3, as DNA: TGTGCCAGCTCCGGACAGGGTGTTAGTACAGATACGCAGTATTTT.

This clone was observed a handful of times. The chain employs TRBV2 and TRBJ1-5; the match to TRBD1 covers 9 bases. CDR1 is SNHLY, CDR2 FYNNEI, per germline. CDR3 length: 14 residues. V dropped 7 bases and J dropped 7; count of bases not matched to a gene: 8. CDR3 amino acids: CASKRDRVNQPQHF. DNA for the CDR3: TGTGCCAGCAAAAGGGACAGGGTTAACCAGCCCCAGCATTTT.

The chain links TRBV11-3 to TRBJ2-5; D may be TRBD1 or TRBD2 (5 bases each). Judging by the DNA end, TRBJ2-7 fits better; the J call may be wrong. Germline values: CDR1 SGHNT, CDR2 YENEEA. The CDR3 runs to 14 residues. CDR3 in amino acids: CASSLGTGGYEQYF. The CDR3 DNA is TGTGCCAGCAGCTTGGGGACCGGAGGTTACGAGCAGTACTTC.

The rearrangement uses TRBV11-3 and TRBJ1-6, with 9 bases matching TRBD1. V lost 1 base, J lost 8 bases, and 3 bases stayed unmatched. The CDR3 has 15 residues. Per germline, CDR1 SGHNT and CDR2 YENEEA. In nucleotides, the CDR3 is TGTGCCAGCAGCTTAGGCACAGGGGGCGATTCACCCCTCCACTTT. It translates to CASSLGTGGDSPLHF.

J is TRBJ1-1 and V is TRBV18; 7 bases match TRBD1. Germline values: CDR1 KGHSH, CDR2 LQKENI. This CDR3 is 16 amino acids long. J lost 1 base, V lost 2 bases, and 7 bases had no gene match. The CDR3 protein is CASSPGRQGWNTEAFF. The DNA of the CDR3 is TGTGCCAGCTCACCAGGGAGACAGGGCTGGAACACTGAAGCTTTCTTT.

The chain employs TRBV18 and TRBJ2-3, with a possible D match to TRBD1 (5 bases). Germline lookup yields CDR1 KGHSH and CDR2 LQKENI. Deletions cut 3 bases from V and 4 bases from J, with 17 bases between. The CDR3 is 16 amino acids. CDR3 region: CASSPRQNPVADTQYF. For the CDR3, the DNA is TGTGCCAGCTCACCCCGACAGAACCCTGTCGCAGATACGCAGTATTTT.

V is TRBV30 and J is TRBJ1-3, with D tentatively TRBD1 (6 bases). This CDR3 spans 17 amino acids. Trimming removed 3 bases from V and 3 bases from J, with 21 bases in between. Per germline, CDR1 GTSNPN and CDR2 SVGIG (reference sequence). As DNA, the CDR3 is TGTGCCTGGAGGATCATGGGTAATACAGGGAGTGGAAACACCATATATTTT. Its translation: CAWRIMGNTGSGNTIYF.

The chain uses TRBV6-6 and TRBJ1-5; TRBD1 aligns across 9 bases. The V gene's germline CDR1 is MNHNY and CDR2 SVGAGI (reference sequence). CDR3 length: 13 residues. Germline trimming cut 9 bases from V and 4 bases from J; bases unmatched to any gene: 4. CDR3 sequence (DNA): TGTGCCAGTACAGGGGGCGGGAATCAGCCCCAGCATTTT. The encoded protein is CASTGGGNQPQHF.

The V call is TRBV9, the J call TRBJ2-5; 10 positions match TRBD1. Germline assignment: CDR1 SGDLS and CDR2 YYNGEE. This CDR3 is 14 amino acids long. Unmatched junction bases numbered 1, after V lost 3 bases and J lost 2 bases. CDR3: CASSGQGAQETQYF. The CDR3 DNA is TGTGCCAGCAGCGGACAGGGGGCTCAAGAGACCCAGTACTTC.

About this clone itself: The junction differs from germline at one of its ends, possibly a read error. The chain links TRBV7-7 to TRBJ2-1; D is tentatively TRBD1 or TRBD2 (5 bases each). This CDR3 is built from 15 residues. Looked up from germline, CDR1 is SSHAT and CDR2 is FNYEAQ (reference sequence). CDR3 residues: CASSPDGGSYNEQFF. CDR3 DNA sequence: TGTGCTAGCAGCCCCGATGGGGGCTCCTACAATGAGCAGTTCTTC.

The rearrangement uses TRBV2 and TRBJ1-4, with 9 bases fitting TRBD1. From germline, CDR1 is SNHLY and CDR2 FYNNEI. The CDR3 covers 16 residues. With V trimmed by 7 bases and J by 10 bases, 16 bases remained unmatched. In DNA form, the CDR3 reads TGTGCCAGCAAAGGAGACCCGGGACAGGGATCGGGAAAACTGTTTTTT. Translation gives CASKGDPGQGSGKLFF.

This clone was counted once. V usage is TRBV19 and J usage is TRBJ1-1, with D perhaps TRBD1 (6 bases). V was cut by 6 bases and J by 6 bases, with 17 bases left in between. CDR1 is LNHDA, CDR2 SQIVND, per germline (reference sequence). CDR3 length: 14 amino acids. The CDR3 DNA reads TGTGCCAGTAGAAATTCAGGGGTAATCGCTGAAGCTTTCTTT. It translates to CASRNSGVIAEAFF.